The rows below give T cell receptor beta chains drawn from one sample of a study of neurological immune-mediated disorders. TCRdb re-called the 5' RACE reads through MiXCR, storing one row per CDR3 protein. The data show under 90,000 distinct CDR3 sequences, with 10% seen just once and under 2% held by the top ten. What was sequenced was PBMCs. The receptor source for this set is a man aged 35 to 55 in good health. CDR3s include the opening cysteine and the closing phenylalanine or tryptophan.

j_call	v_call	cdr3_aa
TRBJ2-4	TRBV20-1	CSARDENGPKNIQYF
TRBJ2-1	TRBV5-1	CASGTQGEQFF
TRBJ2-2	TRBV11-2	CASSSFRGSTGELFF
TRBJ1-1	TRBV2	CASRPSGNTEAFF
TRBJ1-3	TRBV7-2	CASSSQGGNTIYF
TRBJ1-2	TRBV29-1	CSVWMQGNNGYTF
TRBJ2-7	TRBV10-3	CAIRTPNDGEQYF
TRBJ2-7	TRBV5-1	CASSSGQFFNEQYF
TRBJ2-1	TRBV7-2	CASSSRQGGNEQFF
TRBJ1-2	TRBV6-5	CASSYSGQGTYYTF
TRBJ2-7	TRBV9	CASSATILSYEQYF